This passage covers 21 T cell receptor beta chains from one sample sequenced in a study of T cell clones after liver transplantation. Produced via immunoSEQ multiplex PCR; TCRdb's table is partial and in-frame only. The profile shows roughly 80,000 clones, 82% of them singletons. The starting material was CD4+ T cells from blood, obtained approximately 3.5 years after liver transplant. Every receptor here comes from a human patient who received a liver transplant. Some T cells may originate from the graft donor.

This chain uses TRBV2 with TRBJ1-1; D may be TRBD1 (6 bases). CDR3 length: 14 residues. Trimming removed 9 bases at V and 0 bases at J, with 14 bases between. Germline values: CDR1 SNHLY, CDR2 FYNNEI. The CDR3 is CASKRRGLNTEAFF. The CDR3 DNA follows: TGTGCCAGTAAACGAAGGGGGTTGAACACTGAAGCTTTCTTT.

The V call is TRBV9, the J call TRBJ2-2; 9 nucleotides align to TRBD2. CDR1 and CDR2 (germline): SGDLS, YYNGEE. This CDR3 comprises 18 residues. V trimming: 0 bases; J trimming: 4 bases; junction bases outside the gene matches: 10. CDR3 nucleotide sequence: TGTGCCAGCAGCGTAGACATAGCGGGAGAGCTGGGCACCGGGGAGCTGTTTTTT. Residues: CASSVDIAGELGTGELFF.

The chain employs TRBV9 and TRBJ2-1, with D hard to call. The V gene lost 8 bases and the J gene lost 6 bases, with 15 bases spanning the gap. Looked up from germline, CDR1 is SGDLS and CDR2 is YYNGEE. This CDR3 is 13 amino acids long. The CDR3 here is CASAHRALNEQFF. The CDR3, as DNA: TGTGCCAGTGCCCACCGGGCTCTCAATGAGCAGTTCTTC.

V and J are TRBV6-1 and TRBJ2-3, with D perhaps TRBD2 (6 bases). Trimming pared 6 bases from V and 2 bases from J, leaving 12 bases between. The length of the CDR3 is 14 residues. Looked up from germline, CDR1 is MNHNS and CDR2 is SASEGT. The CDR3 nucleotides read TGTGCCAGCAGCCGGGACTTTGCCACAGATACGCAGTATTTT. Translated, it gives CASSRDFATDTQYF.

The V call is TRBV9, the J call TRBJ1-3, with no clear D. Germline loops: CDR1 SGDLS, CDR2 YYNGEE. V was pared by 2 bases and J by 0 bases, with 3 bases between. The CDR3 has 13 amino acids. The CDR3 coding sequence is TGTGCCAGCAGCGTCGGCTCTGGAAACACCATATATTTT. Amino acids: CASSVGSGNTIYF.

This sequence joins TRBV28 and TRBJ1-5; D is undetermined. The CDR3 runs to 14 residues. Trimming took 5 bases from V and 5 from J, leaving 13 bases between them. The germline V gene has CDR1 MDHEN and CDR2 SYDVKM. CDR3 nucleotide sequence: TGTGCCAGCAGTCCCCATAACGGGGATCAGCCCCAGCATTTT. Translating gives CASSPHNGDQPQHF.

This chain connects TRBV2 to TRBJ2-1; the match to TRBD2 covers 9 bases. The V segment lost 5 bases and the J segment 2 bases; nucleotides outside the gene matches: 4. This CDR3 has 15 residues. CDR1 SNHLY and CDR2 FYNNEI come from the germline V gene. The CDR3 spells CASSLSGSTYNEQFF. The CDR3 DNA is TGTGCCAGCAGTCTTAGCGGGAGTACCTACAATGAGCAGTTCTTC.

The chain carries TRBV5-1 and TRBJ1-1, with D tentatively TRBD1 (6 bases). This CDR3 is 16 amino acids long. Deletions cut 0 bases from V and 1 base from J, with 13 bases between. CDR1 and CDR2 (germline): SGHRS, YFSETQ. CDR3 amino acids: CASSLVSGAGNTEAFF. The CDR3 nucleotides read TGCGCCAGCAGCTTGGTGTCAGGGGCCGGGAACACTGAAGCTTTCTTT.

The chain uses TRBV28 and TRBJ1-3; TRBD1 is a possible D gene (5 bases). The V gene's germline CDR1 is MDHEN and CDR2 SYDVKM. This CDR3 contains 15 residues. The V end lost 5 bases, the J end lost 0 bases, and 11 bases lay between the germline ends. DNA for the CDR3: TGTGCCAGCAGTCCACCAGGGCTCTCTGGAAACACCATATATTTT. It encodes CASSPPGLSGNTIYF.

The CDR3 coding sequence is TGCGCCAGCAGCGTGCGACAGTACAGCACAGATACGCAGTATTTT. As protein: CASSVRQYSTDTQYF. This sequence joins TRBV5-1 and TRBJ2-3; the D gene is possibly TRBD1 (5 bases). V lost 4 bases, J lost 0 bases, and 12 bases lay in between. There are 15 residues in the CDR3. CDR1 and CDR2 (germline): SGHRS, YFSETQ.

The rearrangement joins TRBV5-8 to TRBJ2-7; the D call may be TRBD1 or TRBD2 (5 bases each). Trimming took off 1 base at V and 0 bases at J, with 14 bases between the two ends. Germline CDR1 SGHTS, CDR2 YDEGEE. This CDR3 is built from 16 residues. The CDR3 loop reads CASSLPRGASSYEQYF. The CDR3, as DNA: TGTGCCAGCAGCTTGCCCCGAGGGGCCAGCTCCTACGAGCAGTACTTC. Filled out from reference TRBV5-8 and TRBJ2-7, the complete variable domain reads EAGVTQSPTHLIKTRGQQATLRCSPISGHTSVYWYQQALGLGLQFLLWYDEGEERNRGNFPPRFSGRQFPNYSSELNVNALELEDSALYLCASSLPRGASSYEQYFGPGTRLTVT.

This chain uses TRBV27 with TRBJ2-7; the D gene is possibly TRBD1 (6 bases). The germline CDR1 and CDR2 sequences are MNHEY and SMNVEV (reference sequence). Trimming cost V 2 bases and J 5 bases, with 13 bases left between them. The CDR3 has 14 residues. The CDR3 spells CASSLVQGYDEQYF. CDR3 sequence (DNA): TGTGCCAGCAGTTTAGTACAGGGCTATGACGAGCAGTACTTC.

The gene calls are TRBV6-1 and TRBJ2-7; D possibly matches TRBD1 or TRBD2 (5 bases each). Trimming left V 6 bases short and J 4 bases short, with 13 bases between. This CDR3 spans 13 amino acids. Germline CDR1 is MNHNS and CDR2 is SASEGT. CDR3 amino acids: CASSTGPLYEQYF. The CDR3 DNA is TGTGCCAGCAGCACGGGACCCCTGTACGAGCAGTACTTC.

The V and J genes are TRBV19 and TRBJ2-3; 7 positions agree with TRBD1. Per germline, CDR1 LNHDA and CDR2 SQIVND (reference sequence). With V trimmed by 2 bases and J by 3 bases, 2 bases remained unmatched. The CDR3 consists of 14 residues. Here the CDR3 reads CASSIWDRTDTQYF. CDR3 DNA: TGTGCCAGTAGTATATGGGACAGAACAGATACGCAGTATTTT.

J is TRBJ2-1 and V is TRBV11-2; tentatively, D is TRBD2 (5 bases). The CDR3 covers 14 residues. Per the germline V gene, CDR1 is SGHAT and CDR2 is FQNNGV. V was clipped by 5 bases and J by 9 bases, with 17 bases between them. The CDR3 is CASSAQQVRGEQFF. For the CDR3, the DNA is TGTGCCAGCAGCGCCCAGCAGGTTCGGGGTGAGCAGTTCTTC.

The rearrangement links TRBV28 to TRBJ2-1; no reliable D call. Germline V lookup: CDR1 MDHEN, CDR2 SYDVKM. Trimming removed 2 bases at V and 6 bases at J, with 5 bases between. The CDR3 consists of 12 residues. The CDR3 DNA follows: TGTGCCAGCAGTTTACGGGTCAATGAGCAGTTCTTC. Amino acids: CASSLRVNEQFF.

The V call is TRBV28, the J call TRBJ1-2, with D possibly being TRBD1 (6 bases). Germline loops: CDR1 MDHEN, CDR2 SYDVKM. Trimming shortened V by 8 bases and J by 1 base, and 14 bases separated the two germline ends. The CDR3 contains 14 residues. In DNA form, the CDR3 reads TGTGCCAGCCGTACCGGGACAAATAACTATGGCTACACCTTC. It is translated as CASRTGTNNYGYTF.

V usage is TRBV2 and J usage is TRBJ2-7, with 7 bases fitting TRBD1. V lost 1 base to trimming and J lost 3 bases; unmatched junction nucleotides: 6. Germline lookup yields CDR1 SNHLY and CDR2 FYNNEI. This CDR3 region has 15 residues. In DNA form, the CDR3 reads TGTGCCAGCAGTGAAGAGAGGGGGCTCCGCTACGAGCAGTACTTC. Encoded protein: CASSEERGLRYEQYF.

This chain links TRBV5-4 with TRBJ2-5, with 7 bases matching TRBD1. This CDR3 spans 14 amino acids. The germline CDR1 and CDR2 sequences are SGHNT and YYREEE (reference sequence). Unmatched junction bases numbered 4, after V lost 1 base and J lost 4 bases. The CDR3 nucleotides are TGTGCCAGCAGCTTGACAGGGGTAGGAGAGACCCAGTACTTC. This translates into CASSLTGVGETQYF.

This rearrangement joins TRBV28 to TRBJ1-2; no firm D call. Germline CDR1 is MDHEN and CDR2 is SYDVKM. V dropped 6 bases and J dropped 4 bases, with 9 bases sitting between them. The CDR3 covers 12 residues. CDR3 nucleotides: TGTGCCAGCAGCCGATACGGCTATGGCTACACCTTC. Protein: CASSRYGYGYTF.

The V gene is TRBV11-2, the J gene TRBJ2-3; 10 nucleotides agree with TRBD1. Germline V CDR1 and CDR2: SGHAT, FQNNGV. The CDR3 has 15 residues. V lost 4 bases to trimming and J lost 2 bases; unmatched junction nucleotides: 3. CDR3 nucleotide sequence: TGTGCCAGCAGCTACGGGACAGGGGACACAGATACGCAGTATTTT. Protein sequence: CASSYGTGDTDTQYF.